The clone carrying this T cell receptor (beta chain) was seen at least ten times. Antigen: not known. This entry is derived from a study of identical twins. Findings and caveats of the study: Memory repertoires showed no such pattern, whereas abundant cord blood beta clonotypes carried fewer insertions. Models underestimated TCR alpha sharing (out-of-frame) in monozygotic twins. Its conclusions, products of cross-sectional statistical analysis, did not come from following the same donors.

The CDR3 extends over 16 amino acids. From germline, CDR1 is SGHRS and CDR2 YFSETQ. V gave up 3 bases and J gave up 0 bases; unmatched junction bases: 6. From the 5' RACE reads, TCRdb called clonotypes with MiXCR, one entry per CDR3 protein. In the table there are hundreds of thousands of distinct CDR3 sequences, less than 7% of which are singletons. Sequencing was carried out using naive T cells sorted from blood. The chain joins TRBV5-1 to TRBJ2-1; TRBD2 aligns across 7 bases. The receptor's source is a man in his late teens or twenties in good health. CDR3 residues: CASSSYQRGSYNEQFF. The CDR3 DNA follows: TGCGCCAGCAGCTCATACCAGCGGGGCTCCTACAATGAGCAGTTCTTC. The full variable domain, with the rest looked up from reference TRBV5-1 and TRBJ2-1, is KAGVTQTPRYLIKTRGQQVTLSCSPISGHRSVSWYQQTPGQGLQFLFEYFSETQRNKGNFPGRFSGRQFSNSRSEMNVSTLELGDSALYLCASSSYQRGSYNEQFFGPGTRLTVL.